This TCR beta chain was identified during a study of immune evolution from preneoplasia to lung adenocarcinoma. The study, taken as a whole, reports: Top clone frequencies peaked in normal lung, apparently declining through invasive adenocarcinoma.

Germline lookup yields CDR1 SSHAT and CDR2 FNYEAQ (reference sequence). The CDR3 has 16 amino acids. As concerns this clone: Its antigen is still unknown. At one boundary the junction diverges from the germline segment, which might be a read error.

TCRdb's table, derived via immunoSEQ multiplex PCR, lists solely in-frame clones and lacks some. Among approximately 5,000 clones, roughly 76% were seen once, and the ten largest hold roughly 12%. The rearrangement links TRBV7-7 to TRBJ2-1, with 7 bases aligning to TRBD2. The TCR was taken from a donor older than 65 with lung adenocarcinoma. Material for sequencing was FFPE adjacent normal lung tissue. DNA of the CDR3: TGTGCTAGCAGCTTAGCGGGTCAAAGCTCCTACAATGAGCAGTTCTTC. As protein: CASSLAGQSSYNEQFF.